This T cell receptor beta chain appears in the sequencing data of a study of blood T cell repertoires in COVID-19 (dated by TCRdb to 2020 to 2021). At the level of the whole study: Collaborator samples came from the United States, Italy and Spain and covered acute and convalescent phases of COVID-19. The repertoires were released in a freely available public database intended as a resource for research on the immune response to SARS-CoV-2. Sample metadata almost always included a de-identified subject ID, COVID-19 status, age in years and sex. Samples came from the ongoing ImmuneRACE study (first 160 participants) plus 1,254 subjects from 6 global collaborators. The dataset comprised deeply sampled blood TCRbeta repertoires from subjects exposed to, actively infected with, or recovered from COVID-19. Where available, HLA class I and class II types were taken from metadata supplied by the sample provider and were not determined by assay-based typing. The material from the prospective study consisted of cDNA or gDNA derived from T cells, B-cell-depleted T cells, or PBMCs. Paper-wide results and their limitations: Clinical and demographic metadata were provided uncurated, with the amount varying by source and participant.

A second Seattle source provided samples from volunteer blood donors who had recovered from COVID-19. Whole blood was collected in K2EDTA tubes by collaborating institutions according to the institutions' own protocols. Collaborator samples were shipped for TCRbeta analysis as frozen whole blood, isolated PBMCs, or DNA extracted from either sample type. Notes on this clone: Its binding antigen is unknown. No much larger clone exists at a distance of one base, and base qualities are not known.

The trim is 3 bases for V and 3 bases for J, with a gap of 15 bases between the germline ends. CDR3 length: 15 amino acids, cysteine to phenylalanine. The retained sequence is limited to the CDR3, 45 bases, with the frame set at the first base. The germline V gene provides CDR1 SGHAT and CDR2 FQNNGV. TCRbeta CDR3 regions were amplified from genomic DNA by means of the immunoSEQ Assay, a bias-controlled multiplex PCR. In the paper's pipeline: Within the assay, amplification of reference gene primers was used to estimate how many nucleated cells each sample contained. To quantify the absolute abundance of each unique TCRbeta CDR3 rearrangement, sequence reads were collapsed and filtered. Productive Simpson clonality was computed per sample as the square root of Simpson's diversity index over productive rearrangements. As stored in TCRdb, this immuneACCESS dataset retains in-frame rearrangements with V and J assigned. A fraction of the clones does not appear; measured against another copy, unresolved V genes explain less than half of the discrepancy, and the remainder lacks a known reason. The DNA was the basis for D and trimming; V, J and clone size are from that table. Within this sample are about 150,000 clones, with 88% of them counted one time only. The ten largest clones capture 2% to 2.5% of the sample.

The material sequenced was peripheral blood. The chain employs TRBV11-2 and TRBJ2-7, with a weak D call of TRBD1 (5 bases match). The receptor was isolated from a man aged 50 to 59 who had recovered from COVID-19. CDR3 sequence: CASSLGQGNIYEQYF. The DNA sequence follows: TGTGCCAGCAGCTTGGGGCAGGGAAATATCTACGAGCAGTACTTC. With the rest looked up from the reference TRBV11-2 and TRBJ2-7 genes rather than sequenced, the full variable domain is EAGVAQSPRYKIIEKRQSVAFWCNPISGHATLYWYQQILGQGPKLLIQFQNNGVVDDSQLPKDRFSAERLKGVDSTLKIQPAKLEDSAVYLCASSLGQGNIYEQYFGPGTRLTVT.